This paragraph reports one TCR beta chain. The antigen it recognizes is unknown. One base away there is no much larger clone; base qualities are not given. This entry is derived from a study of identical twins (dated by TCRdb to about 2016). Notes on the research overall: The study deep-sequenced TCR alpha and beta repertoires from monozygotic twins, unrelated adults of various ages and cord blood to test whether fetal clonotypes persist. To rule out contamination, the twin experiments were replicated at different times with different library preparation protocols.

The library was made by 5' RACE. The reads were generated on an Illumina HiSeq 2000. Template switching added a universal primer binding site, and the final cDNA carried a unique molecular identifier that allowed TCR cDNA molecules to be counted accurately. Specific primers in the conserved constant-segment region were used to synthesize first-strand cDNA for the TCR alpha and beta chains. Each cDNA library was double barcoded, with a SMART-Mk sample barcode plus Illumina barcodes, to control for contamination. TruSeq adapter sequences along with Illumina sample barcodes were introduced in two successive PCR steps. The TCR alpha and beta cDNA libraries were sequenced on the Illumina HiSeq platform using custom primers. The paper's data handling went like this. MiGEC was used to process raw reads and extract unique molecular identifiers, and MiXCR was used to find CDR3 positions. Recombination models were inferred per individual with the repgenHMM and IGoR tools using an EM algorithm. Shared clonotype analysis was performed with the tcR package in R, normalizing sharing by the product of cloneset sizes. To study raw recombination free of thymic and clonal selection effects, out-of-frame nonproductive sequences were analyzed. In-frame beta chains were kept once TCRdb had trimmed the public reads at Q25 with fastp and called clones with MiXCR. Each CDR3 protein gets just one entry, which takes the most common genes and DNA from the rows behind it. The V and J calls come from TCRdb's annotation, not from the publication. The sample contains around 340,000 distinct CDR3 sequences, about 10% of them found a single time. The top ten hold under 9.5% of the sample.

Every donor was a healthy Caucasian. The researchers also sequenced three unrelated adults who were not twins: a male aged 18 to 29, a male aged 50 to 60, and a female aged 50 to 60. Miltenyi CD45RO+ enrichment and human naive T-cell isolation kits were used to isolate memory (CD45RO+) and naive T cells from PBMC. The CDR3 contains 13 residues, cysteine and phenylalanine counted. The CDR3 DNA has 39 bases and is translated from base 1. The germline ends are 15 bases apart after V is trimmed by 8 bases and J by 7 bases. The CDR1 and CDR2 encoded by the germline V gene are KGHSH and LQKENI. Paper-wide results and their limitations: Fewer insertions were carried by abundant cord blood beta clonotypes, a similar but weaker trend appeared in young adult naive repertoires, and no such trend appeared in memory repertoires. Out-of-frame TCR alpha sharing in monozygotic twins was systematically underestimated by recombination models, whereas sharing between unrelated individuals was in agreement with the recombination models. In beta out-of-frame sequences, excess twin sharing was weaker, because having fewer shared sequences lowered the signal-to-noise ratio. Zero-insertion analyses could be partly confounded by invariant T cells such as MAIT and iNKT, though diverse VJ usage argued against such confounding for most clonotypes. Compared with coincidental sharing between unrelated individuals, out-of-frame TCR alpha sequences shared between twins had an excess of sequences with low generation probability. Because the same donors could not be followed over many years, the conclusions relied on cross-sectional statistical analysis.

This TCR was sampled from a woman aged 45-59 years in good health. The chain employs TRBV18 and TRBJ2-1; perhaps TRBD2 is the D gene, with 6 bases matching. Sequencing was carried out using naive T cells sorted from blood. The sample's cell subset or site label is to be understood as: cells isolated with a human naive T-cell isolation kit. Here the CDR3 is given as CASTRETVNEQFF. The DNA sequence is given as TGTGCCAGCACCCGGGAGACGGTTAATGAGCAGTTCTTC.